Presented here are 9 T cell receptor beta chains from one specimen sequenced in a study of blood T cell repertoires in COVID-19. Sequenced by immunoSEQ multiplex PCR; TCRdb stores in-frame clones only, minus some. This table has fewer than 350,000 clones, around 85% appearing once. The specimen sequenced was PBMCs or T cells enriched from blood (not recorded which). These receptors were obtained from a woman aged 45 to 65 who had recovered from COVID-19.

The chain uses TRBV5-1 and TRBJ2-3, with 9 bases that match TRBD1. The V gene's germline CDR1 is SGHRS and CDR2 YFSETQ. There are 16 residues in the CDR3. Germline trimming cut 4 bases from V and 4 bases from J; bases unmatched to any gene: 10. CDR3 DNA sequence: TGCGCCAGCAGCCCCTATGGACAGGGGATCGCAGATACGCAGTATTTT. Encoded protein: CASSPYGQGIADTQYF.

This chain uses TRBV15 with TRBJ2-1; 7 bases align to TRBD2. The CDR3 covers 17 residues. Germline V gene lookup returns CDR1 LNHNV and CDR2 YYDKDF (reference sequence). The V segment lost 1 base and the J segment 0 bases; nucleotides outside the gene matches: 6. CDR3 sequence (DNA): TGTGCCACCAGCAGAGGGGGGGGAGGAGGCTCCTACAATGAGCAGTTCTTC. Amino acids: CATSRGGGGGSYNEQFF.

The J gene is TRBJ1-3, the V gene TRBV4-1, with TRBD1 as a possible D gene (5 bases). The CDR3 is made up of 16 amino acids. The V gene's germline CDR1 is MGHRA and CDR2 YSYEKL. V lost 2 bases and J 2 bases, leaving 13 bases between the germline ends. CDR3: CASSQYGGTAGNTIYF. The CDR3 nucleotides read TGCGCCAGCAGCCAATACGGAGGGACGGCTGGAAACACCATATATTTT.

The chain uses TRBV5-4 and TRBJ1-5, with D unclear. V was clipped by 0 bases and J by 5 bases, with 6 bases between them. Looked up from germline, CDR1 is SGHNT and CDR2 is YYREEE (reference sequence). The CDR3 loop spans 13 amino acids. The CDR3, as DNA: TGTGCCAGCAGCTTGGGGAGGCATCAGCCCCAGCATTTT. Protein product: CASSLGRHQPQHF.

The chain uses TRBV7-6 and TRBJ2-3, with 13 bases matching TRBD2. This CDR3 comprises 16 residues. The germline gives CDR1 SGHVS, CDR2 FNYEAQ. V lost 0 bases, J lost 6 bases, and 3 bases stayed unmatched. Here the CDR3 reads CASSLAGLAGADTQYF. The CDR3 DNA sequence: TGTGCCAGCAGCTTAGCCGGACTAGCGGGAGCTGATACGCAGTATTTT.

The chain recombines TRBV19 with TRBJ1-5; 8 bases match TRBD1. Germline CDR1 LNHDA, CDR2 SQIVND (reference sequence). This CDR3 has 12 residues. V dropped 7 bases and J dropped 7; count of bases not matched to a gene: 3. CDR3 nucleotides: TGTGCCAGTACGACAGGGGCCCAGCCCCAGCATTTT. Protein sequence: CASTTGAQPQHF.

This chain connects TRBV12-5 to TRBJ2-3; no clear D gene. With 3 bases removed from V and 6 bases from J, the gap between germline ends came to 4 bases. The CDR3 contains 11 residues. The germline gives CDR1 LGHNT, CDR2 FRNRAP. The chain's CDR3 is CASGLADTQYF. The CDR3, as DNA: TGTGCTAGTGGTTTAGCTGATACGCAGTATTTT.

This clone was counted a single time. The V gene is TRBV19, the J gene TRBJ1-6; D possibly corresponds to TRBD1 (5 bases). V was shortened by 4 bases and J by 8 bases, with 9 bases between the two germline ends. The CDR3 loop spans 13 amino acids. Germline CDR1 is LNHDA and CDR2 is SQIVND (reference sequence). The DNA of the CDR3 is TGTGCCAGTAGTAGGTCGGGGGATTCACCCCTCCACTTT. Its protein product is CASSRSGDSPLHF.

The J gene is TRBJ1-1, the V gene TRBV18; D not certain. The CDR3 covers 13 residues. V lost 4 bases and J 5 bases, leaving 11 bases between the germline ends. Germline loops: CDR1 KGHSH, CDR2 LQKENI. CDR3: CASSQDERTEAFF. The CDR3 DNA sequence: TGTGCCAGCTCACAAGACGAGAGGACTGAAGCTTTCTTT.